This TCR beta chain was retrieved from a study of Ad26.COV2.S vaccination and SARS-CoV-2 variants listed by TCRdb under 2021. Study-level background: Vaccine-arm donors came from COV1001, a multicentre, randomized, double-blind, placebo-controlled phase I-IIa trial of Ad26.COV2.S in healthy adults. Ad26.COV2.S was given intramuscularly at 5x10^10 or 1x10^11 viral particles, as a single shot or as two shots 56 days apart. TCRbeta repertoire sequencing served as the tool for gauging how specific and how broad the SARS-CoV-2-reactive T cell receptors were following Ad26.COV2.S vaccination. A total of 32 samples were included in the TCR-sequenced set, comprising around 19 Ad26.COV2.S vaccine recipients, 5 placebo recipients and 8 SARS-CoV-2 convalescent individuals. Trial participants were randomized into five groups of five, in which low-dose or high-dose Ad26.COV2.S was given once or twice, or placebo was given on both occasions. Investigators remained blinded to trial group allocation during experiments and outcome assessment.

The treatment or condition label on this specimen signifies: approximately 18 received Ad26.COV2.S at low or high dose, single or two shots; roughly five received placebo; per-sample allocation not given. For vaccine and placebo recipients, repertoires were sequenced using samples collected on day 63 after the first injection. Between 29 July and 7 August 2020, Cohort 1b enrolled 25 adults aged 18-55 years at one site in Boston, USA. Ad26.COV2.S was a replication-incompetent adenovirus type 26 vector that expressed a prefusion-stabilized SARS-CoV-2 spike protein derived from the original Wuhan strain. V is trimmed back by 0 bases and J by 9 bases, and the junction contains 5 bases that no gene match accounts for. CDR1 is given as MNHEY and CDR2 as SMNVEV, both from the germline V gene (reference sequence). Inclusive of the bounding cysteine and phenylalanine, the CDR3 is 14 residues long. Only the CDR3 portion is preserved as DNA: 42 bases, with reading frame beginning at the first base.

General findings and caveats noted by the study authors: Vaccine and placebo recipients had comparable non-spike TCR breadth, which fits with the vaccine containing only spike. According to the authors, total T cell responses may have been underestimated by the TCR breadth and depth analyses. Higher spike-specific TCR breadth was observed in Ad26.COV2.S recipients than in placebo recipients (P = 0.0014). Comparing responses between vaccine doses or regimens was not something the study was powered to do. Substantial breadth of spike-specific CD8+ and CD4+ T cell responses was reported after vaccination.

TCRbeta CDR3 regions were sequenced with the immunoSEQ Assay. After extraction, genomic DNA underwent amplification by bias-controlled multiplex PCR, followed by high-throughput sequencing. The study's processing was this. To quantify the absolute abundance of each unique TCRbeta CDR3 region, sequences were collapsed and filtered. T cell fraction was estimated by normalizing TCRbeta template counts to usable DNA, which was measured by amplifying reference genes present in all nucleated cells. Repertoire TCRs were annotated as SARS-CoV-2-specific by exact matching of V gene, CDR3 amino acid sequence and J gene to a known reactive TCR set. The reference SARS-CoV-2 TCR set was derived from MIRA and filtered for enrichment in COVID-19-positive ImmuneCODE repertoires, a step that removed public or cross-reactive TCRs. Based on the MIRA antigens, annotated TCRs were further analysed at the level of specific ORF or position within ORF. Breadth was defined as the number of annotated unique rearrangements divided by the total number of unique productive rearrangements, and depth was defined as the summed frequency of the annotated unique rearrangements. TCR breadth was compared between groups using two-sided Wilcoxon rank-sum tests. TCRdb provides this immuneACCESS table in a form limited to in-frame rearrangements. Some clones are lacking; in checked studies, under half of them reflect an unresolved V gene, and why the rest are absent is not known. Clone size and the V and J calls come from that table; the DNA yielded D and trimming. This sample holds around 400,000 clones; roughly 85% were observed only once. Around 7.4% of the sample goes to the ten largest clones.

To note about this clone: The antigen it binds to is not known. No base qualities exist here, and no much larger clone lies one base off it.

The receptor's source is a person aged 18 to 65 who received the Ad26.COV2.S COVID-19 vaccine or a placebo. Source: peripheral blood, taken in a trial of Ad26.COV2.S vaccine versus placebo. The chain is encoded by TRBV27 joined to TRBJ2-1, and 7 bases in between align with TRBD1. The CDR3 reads CASSLSGRGTEQFF. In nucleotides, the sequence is TGTGCCAGCAGTTTATCTGGCAGGGGGACTGAGCAGTTCTTC.